The clone carrying this TCR beta chain was seen only once. The antigen is undetermined. Libraries were prepared by immunoSEQ multiplex PCR; TCRdb keeps only in-frame clonotypes and omits some of them. The sample includes about 1.1 million clones, about 80% seen only once; the top ten take 0.4% to 0.55%. The data stem from a study of shared clonotypes between healthy human individuals. V lost 5 bases, J lost 2 bases, and 13 bases lay in between. The length of the CDR3 is 15 residues. The germline V gene has CDR1 MDHEN and CDR2 SYDVKM. General study findings and limits: Clonotype sharing across donors was expected to vary with sequencing depth.

The donors were all Caucasian adults (living in Nashville, Tennessee). The TCR originated in a man aged 18-30 years in good health. Some clones in this sample may be carry-over from other donors' samples. The sequenced material came from memory CD4+ T cells from PBMCs. Sample subset: CD45RA-negative fraction. The chain is built from TRBV28 and TRBJ2-1; D is unresolved. CDR3 sequence (DNA): TGTGCCAGCAGTACACCACTCGGGCCCTACAATGAGCAGTTCTTC. Its translation: CASSTPLGPYNEQFF.